This T cell receptor beta chain was profiled in a study of T-cell memory formation after mild COVID-19. Germline values: CDR1 SQVTM, CDR2 ANQGSEA. The CDR3 consists of 12 residues. A remark on this clonotype: Its target is unknown. At one boundary the junction diverges from the germline segment, which might be a read error.

TCRalpha and TCRbeta libraries used 5'RACE with constant-segment primers and UMIs. TCRdb reprocessed the 5' RACE reads with MiXCR, giving one entry per CDR3 protein. Counted here are over 350,000 distinct CDR3 sequences, more than 15% occurring once; the ten biggest clones make up about a fifth. The study's findings and limits: Second-wave clones peaking on day 37 lacked confirmed SARS-CoV-2 specificity. There was a balanced CD4/CD8 profile in clones contracting day 15 to 85, and later expanders leaned CD4+.

This receptor was taken from a man aged 18-30 years who had mild COVID-19 (a few samples of this study predate the infection). Cell type and time point are not known. The J gene is TRBJ2-2, the V gene TRBV29-1, with a weak D call TRBD2 (6 bases). Source material: PBMCs or a T cell subset sorted from them (not recorded which). In DNA, the CDR3 is TGTTCCGGGGGAGCAGCCACCGGGGAGCTGTTTTTT. This encodes CSGGAATGELFF.